The 12 T cell receptor beta chains given below trace back to one sample, sequenced in a study of cytomegalovirus exposure and HLA in healthy donors. Method: immunoSEQ multiplex PCR; TCRdb's copy keeps in-frame clones and lacks some. The sample has roughly 270,000 clones; 88% are singletons. Specimen: PBMCs. The receptors were gathered from a woman under 30 in good health and CMV-seronegative.

Here the CDR3 reads CASSGLFADNGYTF. The CDR3 nucleotides read TGCGCCAGCAGTGGGTTGTTTGCCGACAATGGCTACACCTTC. This chain uses TRBV10-1 with TRBJ1-2; D uncertain. The CDR3 has 14 amino acids. Deletions cut 4 bases from V and 6 bases from J, with 15 bases between. Germline V gene data show CDR1 as WNHNN and CDR2 as SYGVQD (reference sequence).

The V and J genes are TRBV21-1 and TRBJ2-4; the table gives TRBD1 as D, unverified against the DNA. TRBV21-1 constitutes a pseudogene. The CDR3 is 19 residues long. As DNA, the CDR3 is TGTGCCGGGTCGGCCATGCAGGGGCTATTCTCTCTAGCCAAAAACATTCAGTACTTC. It codes for CAGSAMQGLFSLAKNIQYF.

This clone was seen just once. The CDR3 DNA is TGCGCCAGCAGCCCGAAAAGCGCTGGGGCCAACGTCCTGACTTTC. Its protein is CASSPKSAGANVLTF. J is TRBJ2-6 and V is TRBV4-3; no clear D. Germline values: CDR1 LGHNA, CDR2 YSLEER. With 4 bases removed from V and 2 bases from J, the gap between germline ends came to 9 bases. The CDR3 runs to 15 residues.

The chain joins TRBV5-1 to TRBJ1-1; 10 nucleotides align to TRBD1. The CDR3 has 15 amino acids. Germline CDR1 reads SGHRS; CDR2 reads YFSETQ. Trimming cost V 4 bases and J 1 base; bases outside gene matches: 4. This CDR3 reads CASSPRQGANTEAFF. In DNA, the CDR3 is TGCGCCAGCAGCCCAAGACAGGGGGCGAACACTGAAGCTTTCTTT.

The rearrangement joins TRBV28 to TRBJ2-5, with 10 bases that match TRBD2. CDR1 MDHEN and CDR2 SYDVKM come from the germline V gene. This CDR3 is built from 15 residues. V was clipped by 2 bases and J by 2 bases; unmatched bases: 2. The CDR3 is CASSLPSGSQETQYF. CDR3 in DNA: TGTGCCAGCAGTTTACCTAGCGGGAGTCAAGAGACCCAGTACTTC.

The chain recombines TRBV28 with TRBJ2-7, with 7 positions matching TRBD2. The junction had 18 bases not matched to a gene; V was cut back by 10 bases and J by 6 bases. The CDR3 is made up of 15 amino acids. Germline CDR1 reads MDHEN; CDR2 reads SYDVKM. CDR3 residues: CATPSTSPEPGEQYF. CDR3 DNA: TGTGCCACCCCCTCGACTAGCCCCGAACCCGGCGAGCAGTACTTC.

The chain employs TRBV28 and TRBJ2-2; D unclear. The CDR3 length is 12 residues. V lost 6 bases to trimming and J lost 5 bases, with 7 bases between them. The germline V gene encodes CDR1 MDHEN and CDR2 SYDVKM. CDR3 in amino acids: CASRLLTGELFF. DNA for the CDR3: TGTGCCAGCAGACTTCTGACCGGGGAGCTGTTTTTT.

V gene TRBV9 combines with J gene TRBJ1-6; D is unresolved. Germline CDR1 SGDLS, CDR2 YYNGEE. The length of the CDR3 is 14 residues. Trimming stripped 3 bases from V and 10 bases from J, with 14 bases between. CDR3 residues: CASSGKPGSSPLHF. As DNA, the CDR3 is TGTGCCAGCAGCGGAAAACCGGGGTCCTCACCCCTCCACTTT.

This clone was detected only once. The genes are TRBV5-1 and TRBJ2-1; 10 nucleotides line up with TRBD2. Trimming took 6 bases from V and 3 from J; bases not matched to a gene: 6. This CDR3 is built from 15 residues. Germline CDR1 reads SGHRS; CDR2 reads YFSETQ. The CDR3, as DNA: TGCGCCAGCAACCTCGGGACTAGCGACTACAATGAGCAGTTCTTC. It is translated as CASNLGTSDYNEQFF.

The V call is TRBV4-2, the J call TRBJ1-4; 7 positions match TRBD1. The CDR3 has 16 amino acids. Germline V gene lookup returns CDR1 LGHNA and CDR2 YNFKEQ. Trimming at V came to 1 base and at J to 4 bases, leaving 6 bases not matched to a gene. The CDR3 nucleotides are TGTGCCAGCAGCCAAGGGCCGGGACAGAGTAATGAAAAACTGTTTTTT. It codes for CASSQGPGQSNEKLFF.

The V gene is TRBV28, the J gene TRBJ1-2; 7 bases fit TRBD1. Trimming took 2 bases from V and 4 from J; bases not matched to a gene: 7. CDR1 is MDHEN and CDR2 is SYDVKM in the germline V gene. The CDR3 consists of 15 residues. The CDR3 sequence: CASSLRDRTGYGYTF. In DNA form, the CDR3 reads TGTGCCAGCAGTTTAAGGGACAGAACCGGCTATGGCTACACCTTC.

The V gene is TRBV30, the J gene TRBJ2-1, with 10 bases aligning to TRBD2. J was trimmed by 1 base and V by 8 bases; bases with no gene match: 11. Germline-derived CDR1 and CDR2 are GTSNPN and SVGIG (reference sequence). The CDR3 loop spans 16 amino acids. The DNA for the CDR3 is TGTGCCCTTACTTTTAGCGGGAGGCTATCCTACAATGAGCAGTTCTTC. This sequence encodes CALTFSGRLSYNEQFF.